The 26 T cell receptor beta chains listed next were all sequenced from one sample in a study of cytomegalovirus exposure and HLA in healthy donors. This PCR relied on a set of 60 Vbeta primers and 13 Jbeta primers. Clones were sequenced by immunoSEQ multiplex PCR, and TCRdb holds only the in-frame ones, with some missing. The sample contains 60,000 to 85,000 clones, 72% of which appear only once. The material sequenced was PBMCs. These TCRs come from a man in his 60s in good health and CMV-seropositive.

The V gene is TRBV29-1, the J gene TRBJ1-5; D not resolved. Deletions cut 4 bases from V and 2 bases from J, with 9 bases between. The CDR3 consists of 13 residues. CDR1 and CDR2 (germline): SQVTM, ANQGSEA. Here the CDR3 reads CSVGGEGNQPQHF. CDR3 coding DNA: TGCAGCGTTGGGGGAGAGGGCAATCAGCCCCAGCATTTT. The full variable domain, completed using reference TRBV29-1 and TRBJ1-5, is SAVISQKPSRDICQRGTSLTIQCQVDSQVTMMFWYRQQPGQSLTLIATANQGSEATYESGFVIDKFPISRPNLTFSTLTVSNMSPEDSSIYLCSVGGEGNQPQHFGDGTRLSIL.

This chain joins TRBV2 and TRBJ1-4, with D hard to call. V shed 7 bases and J shed 0 bases, with 9 bases lying between them. Germline loops: CDR1 SNHLY, CDR2 FYNNEI. CDR3 length equals 14 residues. The CDR3 DNA sequence: TGTGCCAGCATCCTCCCCGCAACTAATGAAAAACTGTTTTTT. This sequence encodes CASILPATNEKLFF.

The gene calls are TRBV6-5 and TRBJ2-6; the D gene is possibly TRBD2 (5 bases). Germline V gene lookup returns CDR1 MNHEY and CDR2 SVGAGI. Trimming removed 0 bases from V and 4 bases from J, with 7 bases in between. The CDR3 has 15 amino acids. This CDR3 reads CASSYSAGGANVLTF. CDR3 coding DNA: TGTGCCAGCAGTTACTCGGCGGGCGGGGCCAACGTCCTGACTTTC.

This clone was seen once. The chain uses TRBV9 and TRBJ2-3; D is possibly TRBD1 (8 bases). This CDR3 region has 16 residues. CDR1 and CDR2 (germline): SGDLS, YYNGEE. V was trimmed by 4 bases and J by 6 bases, leaving 21 bases between them. The CDR3 coding sequence is TGTGCCAGCAGCTTCGGACAGGGAGGGCTCGTGGATACGCAGTATTTT. This sequence encodes CASSFGQGGLVDTQYF.

The genes are TRBV2 and TRBJ2-1, with 11 bases that match TRBD2. Trimming cost V 5 bases and J 7 bases; bases outside gene matches: 7. Germline CDR1 SNHLY, CDR2 FYNNEI. The CDR3 is 15 residues long. CDR3 DNA sequence: TGTGCCAGCAGTCCACTAGCGGGAGTAGCGAATGAGCAGTTCTTC. Translated: CASSPLAGVANEQFF.

This clone was detected only a few times. The chain employs TRBV19 and TRBJ2-1; 8 nucleotides match TRBD1. The CDR3 has 13 amino acids. Per germline, CDR1 LNHDA and CDR2 SQIVND (reference sequence). With 5 bases clipped from V and 9 bases from J, the junction kept 6 bases outside the gene matches. Here the CDR3 reads CASSLTGVSEQFF. CDR3 nucleotide sequence: TGTGCCAGTAGTTTGACAGGGGTAAGTGAGCAGTTCTTC.

The V and J genes are TRBV4-2 and TRBJ2-5; 11 bases line up with TRBD2. CDR3 length: 17 amino acids. Germline values: CDR1 LGHNA, CDR2 YNFKEQ. The ends lost 3 bases at V and 3 bases at J; junction bases unmatched: 9. The CDR3 loop reads CASSQSLAGGVEETQYF. Here the CDR3 DNA reads TGTGCCAGCAGCCAGTCTCTAGCGGGGGGCGTGGAAGAGACCCAGTACTTC.

The genes are TRBV4-3 and TRBJ2-1, with D possibly being TRBD2 (5 bases). Per germline, CDR1 LGHNA and CDR2 YSLEER. Deletions cut 4 bases from V and 14 bases from J, with 6 bases between. This CDR3 region has 9 residues. CDR3 sequence: CASSPREFF. DNA of the CDR3: TGCGCCAGCAGCCCGAGGGAGTTCTTC.

The chain is built from TRBV11-2 and TRBJ1-3; D not certain. The germline V gene encodes CDR1 SGHAT and CDR2 FQNNGV. This CDR3 is 12 amino acids long. Trimming took off 1 base at V and 7 bases at J, with 5 bases between the two ends. The CDR3 spells CASSLVGNTIYF. The CDR3 region has the DNA TGTGCCAGCAGCTTAGTCGGGAACACCATATATTTT.

The J gene is TRBJ2-1, the V gene TRBV6-6; maybe TRBD2 (5 bases). The CDR3 runs 14 residues. Germline-derived CDR1 and CDR2 are MNHNY and SVGAGI (reference sequence). V was pared by 5 bases and J by 5 bases, with 13 bases between. Written as DNA, the CDR3 is TGTGCCAGCAGTAGCGGACTTAGAAACAATGAGCAGTTCTTC. Protein sequence: CASSSGLRNNEQFF.

This clone was picked up a small number of times. This rearrangement joins TRBV12-5 to TRBJ2-2; TRBD2 might be the D (6 bases). The CDR3 is 14 amino acids. Looked up from germline, CDR1 is LGHNT and CDR2 is FRNRAP. V lost 6 bases, J lost 4 bases, and 12 bases lay in between. The CDR3 sequence: CASGLYGGTGELFF. As DNA, the CDR3 is TGTGCTAGTGGCCTGTACGGGGGCACCGGGGAGCTGTTTTTT. Based on the CDR3 plus reference TRBV12-5 and TRBJ2-2, the full variable domain is DARVTQTPRHKVTEMGQEVTMRCQPILGHNTVFWYRQTMMQGLELLAYFRNRAPLDDSGMPKDRFSAEMPDATLATLKIQPSEPRDSAVYFCASGLYGGTGELFFGEGSRLTVL.

The J gene is TRBJ1-4, the V gene TRBV2; tentative D call: TRBD1 (6 bases). CDR1 is SNHLY, CDR2 FYNNEI, per germline. The CDR3 totals 17 residues. Trimming took off 6 bases at V and 5 bases at J, with 22 bases between the two ends. Written as DNA, the CDR3 is TGTGCCAGCAGCGGGTTTAGGGGGAGGGAGGGCAATGAAAAACTGTTTTTT. Translated: CASSGFRGREGNEKLFF.

V and J are TRBV30 and TRBJ2-1; 8 bases fit TRBD2. With 5 bases clipped from V and 4 bases from J, the junction kept 4 bases outside the gene matches. The CDR3 has 13 amino acids. CDR1 GTSNPN and CDR2 SVGIG come from the germline V gene (reference sequence). CDR3 amino acids: CAWRGGNYNEQFF. The CDR3 nucleotides are TGTGCCTGGCGGGGGGGGAATTACAATGAGCAGTTCTTC.

The chain is built from TRBV30 and TRBJ2-6, with D perhaps TRBD2 (7 bases). Germline assignment: CDR1 GTSNPN and CDR2 SVGIG (reference sequence). The V gene lost 2 bases and the J gene lost 2 bases, with 16 bases spanning the gap. This CDR3 has 17 residues. In DNA form, the CDR3 reads TGTGCCTGGAGTCGCAAGGGGGGGACAACTGGGGCCAACGTCCTGACTTTC. Translated, it gives CAWSRKGGTTGANVLTF. The complete variable domain, with remaining parts taken from reference TRBV30 and TRBJ2-6, reads SQTIHQWPATLVQPVGSPLSLECTVEGTSNPNLYWYRQAAGRGLQLLFYSVGIGQISSEVPQNLSASRPQDRQFILSSKKLLLSDSGFYLCAWSRKGGTTGANVLTFGAGSRLTVL.

V is TRBV6-5 and J is TRBJ2-7; TRBD1 agrees at 8 bases. The CDR3 is made up of 15 amino acids. Germline V gene sequence: CDR1 MNHEY, CDR2 SVGAGI. Trimming took 0 bases from V and 0 from J; bases not matched to a gene: 1. The CDR3 DNA reads TGTGCCAGCAGTTACTCCACAGGGGGCTCCTACGAGCAGTACTTC. It is translated as CASSYSTGGSYEQYF.

This clone has a handful of counts. This rearrangement joins TRBV11-2 to TRBJ2-7, with 8 bases fitting TRBD1. The CDR3 extends over 17 amino acids. Germline V gives CDR1 SGHAT, CDR2 FQNNGV. The V gene end was trimmed by 4 bases and the J gene end by 1 base; junction bases not matched to a gene: 12. CDR3 loop: CASSSPQTGASSYEQYF. CDR3 DNA sequence: TGTGCCAGCAGCTCACCCCAGACAGGGGCTAGTTCCTACGAGCAGTACTTC. Filled out from reference TRBV11-2 and TRBJ2-7, the complete variable domain reads EAGVAQSPRYKIIEKRQSVAFWCNPISGHATLYWYQQILGQGPKLLIQFQNNGVVDDSQLPKDRFSAERLKGVDSTLKIQPAKLEDSAVYLCASSSPQTGASSYEQYFGPGTRLTVT.

This chain links TRBV9 with TRBJ1-3; perhaps TRBD1 as D (5 bases). Germline loops: CDR1 SGDLS, CDR2 YYNGEE. This CDR3 comprises 17 residues. V lost 0 bases, J lost 2 bases, and 15 bases lay in between. The CDR3 loop reads CASSVAPPGGAGNTIYF. The CDR3 DNA follows: TGTGCCAGCAGCGTAGCCCCCCCCGGGGGAGCTGGAAACACCATATATTTT.

This clone has a handful of counts. The rearrangement uses TRBV7-8 and TRBJ2-7; TRBD1 agrees at 9 bases. This CDR3 has 17 residues. The germline CDR1 and CDR2 sequences are SGHVS and FQNEAQ. V dropped 1 base and J dropped 5; count of bases not matched to a gene: 12. CDR3 nucleotide sequence: TGTGCCAGCAGCTTAGGTCGTATCCTGGGACAGGGCAACGAGCAGTACTTC. It codes for CASSLGRILGQGNEQYF.

With regard to this clone: Additional DNA sequences in this sample encode the identical CDR3. This sequence joins TRBV28 and TRBJ2-7, with TRBD1 matching 8 bases. V shed 5 bases, J shed 1 base, and the junction held 7 bases outside the gene matches. CDR1 and CDR2 (germline): MDHEN, SYDVKM. The CDR3 runs to 15 residues. CDR3 bases: TGTGCCAGCAGTCCATGGACAGGGCGGTCCTACGAGCAGTACTTC. This codes for CASSPWTGRSYEQYF. The whole variable domain, filled in from reference TRBV28 and TRBJ2-7, reads DVKVTQSSRYLVKRTGEKVFLECVQDMDHENMFWYRQDPGLGLRLIYFSYDVKMKEKGDIPEGYSVSREKKERFSLILESASTNQTSMYLCASSPWTGRSYEQYFGPGTRLTVT.

On this clone itself: This CDR3 is also generated by other DNA sequences in the sample. The genes are TRBV4-3 and TRBJ2-3; 9 bases align to TRBD2. J gave up 2 bases and V 8 bases, and 11 bases lay outside the gene matches. The CDR3 has 16 amino acids. Germline V gives CDR1 LGHNA, CDR2 YSLEER. CDR3 amino acids: CASRGTSGGLTDTQYF. In DNA form, the CDR3 reads TGCGCCAGCCGGGGGACGAGCGGGGGGCTCACAGATACGCAGTATTTT.

V gene TRBV4-1 combines with J gene TRBJ1-2; a weak D match, TRBD1 (5 bases). Trimming took 4 bases from V and 4 from J, leaving 16 bases between them. Germline CDR1 and CDR2: MGHRA and YSYEKL. CDR3 length equals 15 residues. CDR3 coding DNA: TGCGCCAGCAGCCCACCCCACAGGATCAGCTATGGCTACACCTTC. This encodes CASSPPHRISYGYTF.

The chain has TRBV5-1 and TRBJ2-2, with TRBD2 matching 10 bases. Germline assignment: CDR1 SGHRS and CDR2 YFSETQ. The CDR3 loop spans 15 amino acids. J lost 3 bases, V lost 4 bases, and 3 bases had no gene match. The DNA for the CDR3 is TGCGCCAGCAGCGGTGGACTAGCGGACACCGGGGAGCTGTTTTTT. Its protein product is CASSGGLADTGELFF.

The rearrangement joins TRBV30 to TRBJ1-1; D is possibly TRBD1 (5 bases). This CDR3 comprises 13 residues. Trimming took 5 bases from V and 1 from J, leaving 11 bases between them. The germline gives CDR1 GTSNPN, CDR2 SVGIG (reference sequence). The CDR3 DNA reads as TGTGCCTGGGGCCCAGACAGGAACACTGAAGCTTTCTTT. It specifies CAWGPDRNTEAFF.

This rearrangement joins TRBV28 to TRBJ2-1, with 7 nucleotides matching TRBD2. The CDR3 is 13 amino acids. The V gene's germline CDR1 is MDHEN and CDR2 SYDVKM. V gave up 6 bases and J gave up 6 bases; unmatched junction bases: 5. The CDR3 loop reads CASREGLRNEQFF. The CDR3 coding sequence is TGTGCCAGCAGGGAGGGACTACGCAATGAGCAGTTCTTC.

V gene TRBV5-1 combines with J gene TRBJ2-1; 12 bases are shared with TRBD2. This CDR3 has 16 residues. J lost 7 bases, V lost 1 base, and 6 bases had no gene match. Per the germline V gene, CDR1 is SGHRS and CDR2 is YFSETQ. CDR3: CASSLSGLAGNNEQFF. The CDR3 region has the DNA TGCGCCAGCAGCTTGTCAGGACTAGCGGGAAATAATGAGCAGTTCTTC. The full variable domain, with the rest looked up from reference TRBV5-1 and TRBJ2-1, is KAGVTQTPRYLIKTRGQQVTLSCSPISGHRSVSWYQQTPGQGLQFLFEYFSETQRNKGNFPGRFSGRQFSNSRSEMNVSTLELGDSALYLCASSLSGLAGNNEQFFGPGTRLTVL.

The rearrangement uses TRBV5-1 and TRBJ2-7; the D gene is possibly TRBD1 (5 bases). Germline values: CDR1 SGHRS, CDR2 YFSETQ. This CDR3 contains 16 residues. Trimming removed 6 bases at V and 0 bases at J, with 19 bases between. Here the CDR3 DNA reads TGCGCCAGCACCCCAGGCCAGGGCCGGAGCTCCTACGAGCAGTACTTC. It codes for CASTPGQGRSSYEQYF.